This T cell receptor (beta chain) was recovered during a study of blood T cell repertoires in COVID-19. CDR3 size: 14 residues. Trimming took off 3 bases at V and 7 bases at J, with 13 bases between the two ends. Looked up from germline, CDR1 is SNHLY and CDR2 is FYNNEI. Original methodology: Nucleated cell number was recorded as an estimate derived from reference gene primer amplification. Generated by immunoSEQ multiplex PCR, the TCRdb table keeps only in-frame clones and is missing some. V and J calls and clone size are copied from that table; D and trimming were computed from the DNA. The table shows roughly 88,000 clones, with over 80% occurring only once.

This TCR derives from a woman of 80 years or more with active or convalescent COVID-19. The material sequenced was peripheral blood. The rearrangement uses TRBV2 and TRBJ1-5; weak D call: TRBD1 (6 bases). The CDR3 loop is CASSDQGTSQPQHF. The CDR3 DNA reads TGTGCCAGCAGTGACCAGGGGACAAGCCAGCCCCAGCATTTT.